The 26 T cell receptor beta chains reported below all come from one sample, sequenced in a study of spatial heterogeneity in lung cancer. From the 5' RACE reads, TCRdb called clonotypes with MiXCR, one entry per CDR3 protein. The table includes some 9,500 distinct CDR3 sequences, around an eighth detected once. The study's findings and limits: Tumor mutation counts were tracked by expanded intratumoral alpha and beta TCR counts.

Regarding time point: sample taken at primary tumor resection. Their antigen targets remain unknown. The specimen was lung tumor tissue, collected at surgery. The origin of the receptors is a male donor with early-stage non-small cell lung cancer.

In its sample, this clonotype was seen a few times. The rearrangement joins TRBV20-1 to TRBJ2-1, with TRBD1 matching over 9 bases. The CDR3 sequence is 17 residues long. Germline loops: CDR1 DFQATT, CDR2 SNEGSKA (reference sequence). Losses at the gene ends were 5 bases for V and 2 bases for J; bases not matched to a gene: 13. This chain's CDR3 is CSAGTNLGQGPYNEQFF. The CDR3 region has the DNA TGCAGTGCTGGAACTAACCTGGGACAGGGCCCCTACAATGAGCAGTTCTTC.

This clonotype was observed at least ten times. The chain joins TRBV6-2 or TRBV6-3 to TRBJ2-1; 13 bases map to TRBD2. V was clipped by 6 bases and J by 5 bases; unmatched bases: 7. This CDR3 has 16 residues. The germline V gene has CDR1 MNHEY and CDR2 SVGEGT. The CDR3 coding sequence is TGTGCCAGCAGCCTATCCGGGACTAGCGGGGACAATGAGCAGTTCTTC. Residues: CASSLSGTSGDNEQFF.

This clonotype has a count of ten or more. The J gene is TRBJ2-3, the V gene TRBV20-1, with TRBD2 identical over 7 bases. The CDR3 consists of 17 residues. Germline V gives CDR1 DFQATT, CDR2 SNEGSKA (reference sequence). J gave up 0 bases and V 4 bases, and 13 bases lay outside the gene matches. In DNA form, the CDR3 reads TGCAGTGCTATAGTCCCTAGCGGCCCCGGAAGCACAGATACGCAGTATTTT. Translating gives CSAIVPSGPGSTDTQYF.

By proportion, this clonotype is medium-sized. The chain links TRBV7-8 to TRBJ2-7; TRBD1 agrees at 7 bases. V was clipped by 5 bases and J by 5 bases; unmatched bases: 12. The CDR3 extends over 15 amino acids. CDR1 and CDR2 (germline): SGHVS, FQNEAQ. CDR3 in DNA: TGTGCCAGCAGCAGGTTGGGACAGCAACGCGACGAGCAGTACTTC. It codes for CASSRLGQQRDEQYF.

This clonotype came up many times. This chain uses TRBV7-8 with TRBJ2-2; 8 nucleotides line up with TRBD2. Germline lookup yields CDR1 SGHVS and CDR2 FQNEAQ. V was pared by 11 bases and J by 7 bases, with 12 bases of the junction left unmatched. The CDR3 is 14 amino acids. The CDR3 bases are TGTGCCGGGGGAGCGGGAGATTATGGCGGGGAGCTGTTTTTT. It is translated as CAGGAGDYGGELFF.

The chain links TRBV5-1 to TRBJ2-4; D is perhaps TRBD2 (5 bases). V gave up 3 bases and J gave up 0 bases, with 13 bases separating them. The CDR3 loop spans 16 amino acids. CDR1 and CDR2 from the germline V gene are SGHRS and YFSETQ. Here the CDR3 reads CASSSGELLAKNIQYF. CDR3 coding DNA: TGCGCCAGCAGCTCTGGGGAGCTGTTAGCCAAAAACATTCAGTACTTC.

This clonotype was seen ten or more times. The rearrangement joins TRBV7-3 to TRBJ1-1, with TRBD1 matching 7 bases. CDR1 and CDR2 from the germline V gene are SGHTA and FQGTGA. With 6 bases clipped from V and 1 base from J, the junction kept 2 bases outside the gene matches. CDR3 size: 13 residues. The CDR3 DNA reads TGTGCCAGCAGTGGGACAGCGAACACTGAAGCTTTCTTT. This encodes CASSGTANTEAFF.

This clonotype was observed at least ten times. The CDR3 bases are TGTGCCAGCAGCTTGACCGGGACAGTTAATTCACCCCTCCACTTT. It specifies CASSLTGTVNSPLHF. The V and J genes are TRBV5-5 and TRBJ1-6; 7 nucleotides line up with TRBD1. The CDR3 sequence is 15 residues long. Germline V gives CDR1 SGHKS, CDR2 YYEKEE (reference sequence). The V segment lost 1 base and the J segment 6 bases; nucleotides outside the gene matches: 4.

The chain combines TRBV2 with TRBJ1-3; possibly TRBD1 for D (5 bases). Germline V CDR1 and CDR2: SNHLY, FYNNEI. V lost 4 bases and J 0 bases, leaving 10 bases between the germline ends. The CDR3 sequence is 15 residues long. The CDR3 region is CASSGGHLSGNTIYF. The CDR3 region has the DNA TGTGCCAGCAGTGGCGGACACCTCTCTGGAAACACCATATATTTT.

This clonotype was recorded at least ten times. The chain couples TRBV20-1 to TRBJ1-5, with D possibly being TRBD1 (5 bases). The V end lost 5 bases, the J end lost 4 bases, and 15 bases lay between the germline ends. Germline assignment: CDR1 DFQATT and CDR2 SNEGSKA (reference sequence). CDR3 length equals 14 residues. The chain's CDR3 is CSAGGSGRNQPQHF. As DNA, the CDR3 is TGCAGTGCTGGGGGGTCCGGTCGAAATCAGCCCCAGCATTTT.

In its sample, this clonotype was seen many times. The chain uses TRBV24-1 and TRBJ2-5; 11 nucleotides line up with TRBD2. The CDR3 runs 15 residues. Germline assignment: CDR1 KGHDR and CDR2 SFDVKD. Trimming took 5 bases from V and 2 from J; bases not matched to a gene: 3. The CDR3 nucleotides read TGTGCCACCAGTGGACTAGCGGGGAAACAAGAGACCCAGTACTTC. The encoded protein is CATSGLAGKQETQYF.

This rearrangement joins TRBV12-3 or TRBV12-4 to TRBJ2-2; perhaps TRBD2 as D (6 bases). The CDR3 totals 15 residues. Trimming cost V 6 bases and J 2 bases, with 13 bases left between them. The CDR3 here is CASSPGTLNTGELFF. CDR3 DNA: TGTGCCAGCAGCCCCGGGACTCTTAACACCGGGGAGCTGTTTTTT.

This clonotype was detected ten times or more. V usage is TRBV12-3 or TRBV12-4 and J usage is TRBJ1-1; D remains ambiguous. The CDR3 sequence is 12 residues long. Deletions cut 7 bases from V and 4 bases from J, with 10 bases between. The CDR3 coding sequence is TGTGCCAGCAAGCTACATGGCACTGAAGCTTTCTTT. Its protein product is CASKLHGTEAFF.

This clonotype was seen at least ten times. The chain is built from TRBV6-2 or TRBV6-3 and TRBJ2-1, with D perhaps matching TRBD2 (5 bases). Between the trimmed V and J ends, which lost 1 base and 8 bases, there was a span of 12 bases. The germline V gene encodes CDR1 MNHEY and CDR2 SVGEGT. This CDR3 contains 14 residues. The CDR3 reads CASSYYTSADEQFF. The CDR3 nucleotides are TGTGCCAGCAGTTACTATACTAGTGCCGATGAGCAGTTCTTC.

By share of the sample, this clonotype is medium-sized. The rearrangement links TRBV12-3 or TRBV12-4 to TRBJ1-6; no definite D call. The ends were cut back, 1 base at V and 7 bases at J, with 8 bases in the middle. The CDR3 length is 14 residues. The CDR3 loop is CASSLGQANSPLHF. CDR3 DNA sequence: TGTGCCAGCAGTTTAGGGCAGGCCAATTCACCCCTCCACTTT.

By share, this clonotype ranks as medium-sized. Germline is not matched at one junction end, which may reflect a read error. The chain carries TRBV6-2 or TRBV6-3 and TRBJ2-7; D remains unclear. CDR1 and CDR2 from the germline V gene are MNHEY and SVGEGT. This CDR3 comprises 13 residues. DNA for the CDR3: TGTGCCAGCAGTGAGATCAAGGCCTCCGAGAAGTACTTC. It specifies CASSEIKASEKYF.

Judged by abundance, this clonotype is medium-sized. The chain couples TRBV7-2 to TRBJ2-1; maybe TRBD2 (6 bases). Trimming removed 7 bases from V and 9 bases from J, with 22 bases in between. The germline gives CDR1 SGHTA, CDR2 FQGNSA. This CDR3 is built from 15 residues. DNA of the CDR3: TGTGCCAGCAACCTCCAGGGACTCGCACATAGTGAGCAGTTCTTC. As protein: CASNLQGLAHSEQFF.

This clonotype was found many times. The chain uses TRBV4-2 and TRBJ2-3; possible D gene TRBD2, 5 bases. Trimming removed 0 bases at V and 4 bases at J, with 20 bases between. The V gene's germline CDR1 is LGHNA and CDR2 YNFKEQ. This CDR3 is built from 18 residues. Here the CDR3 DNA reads TGTGCCAGCAGCCAAGAGAAAAGAGACGCCCGGGGTGCAGATACGCAGTATTTT. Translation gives CASSQEKRDARGADTQYF.

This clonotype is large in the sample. The DNA of the CDR3 is TGTGCCAGCAGTACGGGGACACGTCACTACGAGCAGTACTTC. This encodes CASSTGTRHYEQYF. J is TRBJ2-7 and V is TRBV12-3 or TRBV12-4; maybe TRBD1 (6 bases). The CDR3 length is 14 residues. Between the trimmed V and J ends, which lost 5 bases and 3 bases, there was a span of 14 bases.

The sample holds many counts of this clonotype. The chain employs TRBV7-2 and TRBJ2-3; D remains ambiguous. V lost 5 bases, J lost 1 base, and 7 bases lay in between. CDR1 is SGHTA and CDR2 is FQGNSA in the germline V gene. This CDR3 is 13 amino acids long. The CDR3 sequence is CASSPSGTDTQYF. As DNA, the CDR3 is TGTGCCAGCAGCCCAAGCGGCACAGATACGCAGTATTTT.

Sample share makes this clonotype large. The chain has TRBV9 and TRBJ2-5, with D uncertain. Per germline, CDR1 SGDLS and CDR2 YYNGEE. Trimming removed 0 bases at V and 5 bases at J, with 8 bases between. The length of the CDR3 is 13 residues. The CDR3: CASSVGGLETQYF. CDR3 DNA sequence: TGTGCCAGCAGCGTAGGAGGTTTGGAGACCCAGTACTTC.

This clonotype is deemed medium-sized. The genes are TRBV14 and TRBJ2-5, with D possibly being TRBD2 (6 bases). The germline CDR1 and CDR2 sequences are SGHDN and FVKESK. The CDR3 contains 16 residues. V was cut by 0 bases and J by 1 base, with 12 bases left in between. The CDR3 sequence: CASSQDRGGIQETQYF. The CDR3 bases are TGTGCCAGCAGCCAAGATCGTGGGGGGATCCAAGAGACCCAGTACTTC.

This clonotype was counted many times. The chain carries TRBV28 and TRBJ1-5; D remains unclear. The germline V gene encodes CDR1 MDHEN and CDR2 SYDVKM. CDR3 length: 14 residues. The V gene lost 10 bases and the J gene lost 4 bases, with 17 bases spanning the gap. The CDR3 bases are TGTGCCACTAATACGGGAACCGCAAATCAGCCCCAGCATTTT. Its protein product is CATNTGTANQPQHF.

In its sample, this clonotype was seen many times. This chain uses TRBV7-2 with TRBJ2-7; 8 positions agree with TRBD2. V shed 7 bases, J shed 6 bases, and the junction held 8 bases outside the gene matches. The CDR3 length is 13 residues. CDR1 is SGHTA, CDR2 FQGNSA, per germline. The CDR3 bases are TGTGCCAGCACGGGGGGGGCTCTAGTCGAGCAGTACTTC. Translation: CASTGGALVEQYF. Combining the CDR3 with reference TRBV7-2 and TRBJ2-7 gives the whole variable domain GAGVSQSPSNKVTEKGKDVELRCDPISGHTALYWYRQSLGQGLEFLIYFQGNSAPDKSGLPSDRFSAERTGGSVSTLTIQRTQQEDSAVYLCASTGGALVEQYFGPGTRLTVT.

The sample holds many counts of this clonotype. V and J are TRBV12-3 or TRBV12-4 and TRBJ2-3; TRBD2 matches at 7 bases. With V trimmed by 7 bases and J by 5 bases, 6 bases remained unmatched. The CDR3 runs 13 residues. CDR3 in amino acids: CASNSGGGDTQYF. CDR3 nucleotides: TGTGCCAGCAACTCTGGCGGGGGAGATACGCAGTATTTT.

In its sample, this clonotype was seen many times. The CDR3 nucleotides are TGTGCCAGCAGGCCAAATTTGGCTAGCGCCTACGAGCAGTACTTC. Its protein product is CASRPNLASAYEQYF. V and J are TRBV6-2 or TRBV6-3 and TRBJ2-7; D possibly corresponds to TRBD2 (6 bases). The V end was cut by 6 bases, the J end by 2 bases, with 17 bases between. This CDR3 has 15 amino acids. Germline V gene data show CDR1 as MNHEY and CDR2 as SVGEGT.